The 30 T cell receptor beta chains below come from one sample, sequenced in a study of cytomegalovirus exposure and HLA in healthy donors. The PCR employed 60 Vbeta primers together with 13 Jbeta primers. Some clones are missing from TCRdb's copy, which holds only in-frame ones; the method was immunoSEQ multiplex PCR. The sample has fewer than 150,000 clones, about four fifths seen once. Input material: PBMCs. These receptor sequences come from a middle-aged man in good health and CMV-seropositive.

This chain joins TRBV5-1 and TRBJ2-7, with D possibly TRBD2 on 6 matching bases. Trimming left V 4 bases short and J 1 base short, with 12 bases between. Germline CDR1 SGHRS, CDR2 YFSETQ. The CDR3 runs to 14 residues. Written as DNA, the CDR3 is TGCGCCAGCAGCACCGGGACTGTATCCTACGAGCAGTACTTC. As protein: CASSTGTVSYEQYF. The full variable domain, in which reference TRBV5-1 and TRBJ2-7 provide the parts outside the CDR3, is KAGVTQTPRYLIKTRGQQVTLSCSPISGHRSVSWYQQTPGQGLQFLFEYFSETQRNKGNFPGRFSGRQFSNSRSEMNVSTLELGDSALYLCASSTGTVSYEQYFGPGTRLTVT.

V gene TRBV7-3 combines with J gene TRBJ1-1; a possible D gene is TRBD1 (5 bases). Trimming cost V 4 bases and J 4 bases, with 13 bases left between them. In germline, CDR1 is SGHTA, CDR2 FQGTGA. The CDR3 covers 14 residues. The CDR3 here is CASSSLGPGTEAFF. CDR3 sequence (DNA): TGTGCCAGCAGCTCCTTGGGGCCGGGCACTGAAGCTTTCTTT.

The chain links TRBV19 to TRBJ1-1; D is possibly TRBD1 (5 bases). Germline CDR1 and CDR2: LNHDA and SQIVND (reference sequence). CDR3 length equals 15 residues. The ends were cut back, 4 bases at V and 3 bases at J, with 15 bases in the middle. As DNA, the CDR3 is TGTGCCAGTAGTACCGAATTCAGGGTGTACACTGAAGCTTTCTTT. It specifies CASSTEFRVYTEAFF.

The chain carries TRBV7-8 and TRBJ1-2, with TRBD1 identical over 8 bases. The V and J ends lost 5 bases and 7 bases, in that order; junction bases with no gene match: 12. The germline V gene encodes CDR1 SGHVS and CDR2 FQNEAQ. The length of the CDR3 is 15 residues. This CDR3 is CASSPGQGIPSGYTF. For the CDR3, the DNA is TGTGCCAGCAGCCCAGGACAGGGAATCCCCTCTGGCTACACCTTC. The full variable domain, with the rest looked up from reference TRBV7-8 and TRBJ1-2, is GAGVSQSPRYKVAKRGQDVALRCDPISGHVSLFWYQQALGQGPEFLTYFQNEAQLDKSGLPSDRFFAERPEGSVSTLKIQRTQQEDSAVYLCASSPGQGIPSGYTFGSGTRLTVV.

The chain recombines TRBV15 with TRBJ2-2; 8 nucleotides line up with TRBD1. V lost 5 bases, J lost 6 bases, and 14 bases stayed unmatched. Per the germline V gene, CDR1 is LNHNV and CDR2 is YYDKDF (reference sequence). The CDR3 spans 17 residues. This CDR3 reads CATSGQPRGRRAGELFF. CDR3 sequence (DNA): TGTGCCACCAGCGGACAACCCAGGGGGCGCAGGGCCGGGGAGCTGTTTTTT.

J is TRBJ2-7 and V is TRBV10-3; possible D gene TRBD2, 6 bases. From germline, CDR1 is ENHRY and CDR2 SYGVKD. The CDR3 covers 13 residues. V was trimmed by 2 bases and J by 7 bases, leaving 12 bases between them. CDR3: CAISERGSGEQYF. DNA for the CDR3: TGTGCCATCAGTGAGCGGGGGTCTGGTGAGCAGTACTTC.

The chain carries TRBV5-5 and TRBJ1-5; D uncertain. CDR1 is SGHKS and CDR2 is YYEKEE in the germline V gene (reference sequence). Between the trimmed V and J ends, which lost 0 bases and 5 bases, there was a span of 6 bases. The CDR3 extends over 13 amino acids. CDR3: CASSLELDQPQHF. CDR3 nucleotides: TGTGCCAGCAGCTTGGAACTGGATCAGCCCCAGCATTTT.

The chain employs TRBV5-1 and TRBJ2-1; D is possibly TRBD2 (7 bases). Germline CDR1 and CDR2: SGHRS and YFSETQ. Between the trimmed V and J ends, which lost 1 base and 6 bases, there was a span of 17 bases. CDR3 length: 16 residues. CDR3 region: CASSLTGRGRSNEQFF. The CDR3 DNA is TGCGCCAGCAGCTTGACAGGGAGGGGGAGGTCCAATGAGCAGTTCTTC.

This chain joins TRBV6-1 and TRBJ1-2, with a weak D call TRBD1 (5 bases). Trimming stripped 4 bases from V and 2 bases from J, with 11 bases between. From germline, CDR1 is MNHNS and CDR2 SASEGT. The CDR3 spans 14 residues. This chain's CDR3 is CASSGPDRNYGYTF. Here the CDR3 DNA reads TGTGCCAGCAGTGGTCCCGACAGAAACTATGGCTACACCTTC.

The chain recombines TRBV29-1 with TRBJ2-7, with 15 bases aligning to TRBD2. Germline loops: CDR1 SQVTM, CDR2 ANQGSEA. V gave up 1 base and J gave up 6 bases; unmatched junction bases: 1. This CDR3 spans 14 amino acids. CDR3 bases: TGCAGCGTTGAAGGGACTAGCGGGAGGGTCGAGCAGTACTTC. This codes for CSVEGTSGRVEQYF.

The CDR3 region has the DNA TGTGCCAGCTCCGGGACTAGCGGGAGACGGTACGAGCAGTACTTC. Translated, it gives CASSGTSGRRYEQYF. J is TRBJ2-7 and V is TRBV25-1; 14 bases fit TRBD2. The trim removed 8 bases at V and 4 bases at J, leaving 7 bases unmatched. CDR3 length: 15 amino acids. Germline V CDR1 and CDR2: MGHDK, SYGVNS.

A few counts support this clone. The chain has TRBV18 and TRBJ1-5, with D perhaps matching TRBD1 (6 bases). With 3 bases removed from V and 3 bases from J, the gap between germline ends came to 9 bases. Germline CDR1 KGHSH, CDR2 LQKENI. The CDR3 runs to 14 residues. The CDR3: CASSPWDINQPQHF. CDR3 bases: TGTGCCAGCTCACCGTGGGACATCAATCAGCCCCAGCATTTT. The entire variable domain, with the rest obtained from reference TRBV18 and TRBJ1-5, is as follows: NAGVMQNPRHLVRRRGQEARLRCSPMKGHSHVYWYRQLPEEGLKFMVYLQKENIIDESGMPKERFSAEFPKEGPSILRIQQVVRGDSAAYFCASSPWDINQPQHFGDGTRLSIL.

This clone was recorded only once. The V gene is TRBV5-1, the J gene TRBJ1-2; D call uncertain. This CDR3 region has 15 residues. Germline lookup yields CDR1 SGHRS and CDR2 YFSETQ. V lost 0 bases and J 2 bases, leaving 11 bases between the germline ends. The CDR3 DNA is TGCGCCAGCAGCTTGGCCTCGGGTTTGAACTATGGCTACACCTTC. It is translated as CASSLASGLNYGYTF.

The rearrangement joins TRBV29-1 to TRBJ2-5, with 10 bases identical to TRBD2. V shed 5 bases and J 4 bases; nucleotides not matched to a gene: 7. Germline assignment: CDR1 SQVTM and CDR2 ANQGSEA. The CDR3 spans 14 residues. The CDR3 region has the DNA TGCAGCGTTTCTAGCGGGAGAATCCGAGAGACCCAGTACTTC. Protein product: CSVSSGRIRETQYF.

V gene TRBV20-1 combines with J gene TRBJ1-2; D ambiguous. This CDR3 spans 11 amino acids. Between the trimmed V and J ends, which lost 2 bases and 2 bases, there was a span of 3 bases. CDR1 and CDR2 (germline): DFQATT, SNEGSKA (reference sequence). CDR3 nucleotides: TGCAGTGCTAGACCGAACTATGGCTACACCTTC. Translation: CSARPNYGYTF.

The V gene is TRBV18, the J gene TRBJ2-1; 10 positions agree with TRBD2. The CDR3 totals 15 residues. Germline lookup yields CDR1 KGHSH and CDR2 LQKENI. Unmatched junction bases numbered 5, after V lost 6 bases and J lost 3 bases. CDR3 coding DNA: TGTGCCAGCTCTCCCCTAGCGGGGGTCTACAATGAGCAGTTCTTC. This sequence encodes CASSPLAGVYNEQFF.

The rearrangement uses TRBV11-3 and TRBJ2-1; TRBD2 matches 9 bases. Germline V CDR1 and CDR2: SGHNT, YENEEA. J was trimmed by 7 bases and V by 2 bases; bases with no gene match: 15. The CDR3 has 18 residues. Here the CDR3 DNA reads TGTGCCAGCAGCTTATCCTCCCTGTTGCGGGGGGGCTCAAATGAGCAGTTCTTC. Translation gives CASSLSSLLRGGSNEQFF. Filled out from reference TRBV11-3 and TRBJ2-1, the complete variable domain reads EAGVVQSPRYKIIEKKQPVAFWCNPISGHNTLYWYLQNLGQGPELLIRYENEEAVDDSQLPKDRFSAERLKGVDSTLKIQPAELGDSAVYLCASSLSSLLRGGSNEQFFGPGTRLTVL.

V gene TRBV6-6 combines with J gene TRBJ1-2; possibly TRBD1 for D (5 bases). The CDR3 loop spans 13 amino acids. V lost 7 bases and J 8 bases, leaving 17 bases between the germline ends. Germline-derived CDR1 and CDR2 are MNHNY and SVGAGI (reference sequence). CDR3 in amino acids: CASTEETARGYTF. CDR3 sequence (DNA): TGTGCCAGCACCGAAGAGACAGCAAGGGGCTACACCTTC.

The rearrangement joins TRBV5-4 to TRBJ1-4; no firm D call. The ends were cut back, 0 bases at V and 4 bases at J, with 4 bases in the middle. The CDR3 has 13 amino acids. Germline-derived CDR1 and CDR2 are SGHNT and YYREEE (reference sequence). CDR3 sequence (DNA): TGTGCCAGCAGCTTGGCCCTTAATGAAAAACTGTTTTTT. Translated, it gives CASSLALNEKLFF.

The chain links TRBV6-1 to TRBJ2-4; 10 nucleotides align to TRBD1. This CDR3 region has 12 residues. V lost 8 bases and J lost 10; bases outside the gene matches: 5. Germline CDR1 is MNHNS and CDR2 is SASEGT. CDR3 bases: TGTGCCAGCGCCGGGACAGGGGTTATTCAGTACTTC. Amino acid sequence: CASAGTGVIQYF.

The gene calls are TRBV13 and TRBJ2-2; 8 bases are a match to TRBD2. From germline, CDR1 is PRHDT and CDR2 FYEKMQ (reference sequence). Trimming removed 0 bases from V and 0 bases from J; junction bases left unmatched: 3. The CDR3 length is 17 residues. CDR3 protein: CASSLGTSVPNTGELFF. DNA of the CDR3: TGTGCCAGCAGCTTAGGGACTAGCGTACCGAACACCGGGGAGCTGTTTTTT.

The gene calls are TRBV11-2 and TRBJ2-5; TRBD2 aligns across 9 bases. The J call is in doubt because the DNA end fits TRBJ2-7 better. Germline CDR1 SGHAT, CDR2 FQNNGV. The CDR3 sequence is 15 residues long. The CDR3 sequence is CASSLGVSGSNEQYF. As DNA, the CDR3 is TGTGCCAGCAGCTTAGGGGTTAGCGGGAGCAACGAGCAGTACTTC.

This chain links TRBV19 with TRBJ1-5; 7 bases are a match to TRBD1. Germline CDR1 is LNHDA and CDR2 is SQIVND (reference sequence). This CDR3 spans 14 amino acids. V gave up 6 bases and J gave up 4 bases; unmatched junction bases: 6. CDR3 amino acids: CASSEGARNQPQHF. The CDR3 region has the DNA TGTGCCAGTAGCGAGGGGGCGAGAAATCAGCCCCAGCATTTT.

The chain recombines TRBV6-6 with TRBJ1-1; 12 bases are a match to TRBD1. The CDR3 consists of 14 residues. After removal of 6 bases from V and 5 bases from J, the junction contained 4 bases not matched to a gene. Per germline, CDR1 MNHNY and CDR2 SVGAGI (reference sequence). CDR3 sequence reads: CASRLGQGATEAFF. The CDR3 bases are TGTGCCAGCAGGCTGGGACAGGGGGCAACTGAAGCTTTCTTT.

A single count supports this clone. The V gene is TRBV2, the J gene TRBJ1-5, with no clear D. V was trimmed by 7 bases and J by 7 bases, leaving 14 bases between them. The V gene's germline CDR1 is SNHLY and CDR2 FYNNEI. CDR3 length equals 13 residues. The CDR3 is CASNGRDWQPQHF. CDR3 nucleotide sequence: TGTGCCAGCAACGGGCGGGATTGGCAGCCCCAGCATTTT.

This clone showed up just a few times. The same CDR3 can be traced to other DNA sequences in this sample. J is TRBJ1-2 and V is TRBV6-5, with 7 bases aligning to TRBD1. The CDR3 has 15 residues. CDR1 MNHEY and CDR2 SVGAGI come from the germline V gene. The trim removed 0 bases at V and 6 bases at J, leaving 7 bases unmatched. CDR3 sequence (DNA): TGTGCCAGCAGTTACTCGAGAGGGGGCGCTGATGGCTACACCTTC. This translates into CASSYSRGGADGYTF.

This clone was observed once. The chain uses TRBV5-4 and TRBJ2-7; D is unresolved. The V end lost 4 bases, the J end lost 0 bases, and 11 bases lay between the germline ends. CDR3 length equals 14 residues. Germline assignment: CDR1 SGHNT and CDR2 YYREEE (reference sequence). The DNA of the CDR3 is TGTGCCAGCAGCATCGACTCGAGCTCCTACGAGCAGTACTTC. This encodes CASSIDSSSYEQYF.

The gene calls are TRBV9 and TRBJ1-1, with TRBD1 as a possible D gene (6 bases). The CDR3 is 13 residues long. Trimming pared 4 bases from V and 0 bases from J, leaving 7 bases between. Germline V gene lookup returns CDR1 SGDLS and CDR2 YYNGEE. CDR3 in amino acids: CASSPGVNTEAFF. The CDR3 DNA sequence: TGTGCCAGCAGCCCAGGGGTGAACACTGAAGCTTTCTTT.

The chain uses TRBV19 and TRBJ1-5; D is perhaps TRBD1 (5 bases). Germline V gene sequence: CDR1 LNHDA, CDR2 SQIVND (reference sequence). The CDR3 is made up of 15 amino acids. V shed 7 bases and J shed 1 base, with 14 bases lying between them. DNA for the CDR3: TGTGCCAGTAACTGGGGCCCAGGGAGCAATCAGCCCCAGCATTTT. Its protein is CASNWGPGSNQPQHF.

The chain couples TRBV13 to TRBJ1-6; 9 positions agree with TRBD1. This CDR3 is built from 13 residues. CDR1 and CDR2 from the germline V gene are PRHDT and FYEKMQ (reference sequence). The junction had 1 base not matched to a gene; V was cut back by 1 base and J by 12 bases. The chain's CDR3 is CASSLDRGRPLHF. CDR3 bases: TGTGCCAGCAGCTTAGACAGGGGGCGACCCCTCCACTTT.